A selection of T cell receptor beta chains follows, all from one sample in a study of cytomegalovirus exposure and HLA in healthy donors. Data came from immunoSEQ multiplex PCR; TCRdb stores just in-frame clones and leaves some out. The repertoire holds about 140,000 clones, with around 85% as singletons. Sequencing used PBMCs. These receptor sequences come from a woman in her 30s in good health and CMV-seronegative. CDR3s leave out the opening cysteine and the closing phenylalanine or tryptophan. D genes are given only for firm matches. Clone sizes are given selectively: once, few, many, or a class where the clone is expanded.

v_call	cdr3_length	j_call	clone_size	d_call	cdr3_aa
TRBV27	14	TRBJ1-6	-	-	ASRRVLDRYNSPLH
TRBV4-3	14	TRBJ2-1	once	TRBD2	ASSQKSGGGYNEQF
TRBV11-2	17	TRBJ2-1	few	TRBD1	ASSTGQGAAGASYNEQF
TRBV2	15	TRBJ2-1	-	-	ASSETAGQSSYNEQF
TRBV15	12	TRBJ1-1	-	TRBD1	ATSRDRGDFEAF
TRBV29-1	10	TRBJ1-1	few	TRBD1	SSRGPGTEAF
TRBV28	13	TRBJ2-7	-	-	ASSLSRDSYYEQY
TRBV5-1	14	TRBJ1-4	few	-	ASSPSVSATNEKLF
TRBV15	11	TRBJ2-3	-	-	ATSRASTDTQY
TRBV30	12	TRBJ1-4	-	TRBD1	AWGTGGESEKLF
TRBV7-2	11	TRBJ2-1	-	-	ASSFDRSNEQF
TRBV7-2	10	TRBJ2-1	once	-	ASSLAANEQF
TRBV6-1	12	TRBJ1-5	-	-	ASSTRHGNQPQH
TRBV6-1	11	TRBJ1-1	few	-	ASSAQVNTEAF
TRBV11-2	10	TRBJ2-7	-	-	ASSREGYEQY
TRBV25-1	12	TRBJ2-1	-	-	ASSGSGDVNEQF
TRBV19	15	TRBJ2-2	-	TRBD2	ASSITPAGGLTGELF
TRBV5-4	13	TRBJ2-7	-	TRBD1	ASSWDRVGSYEQY
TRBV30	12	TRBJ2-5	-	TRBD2	AWSVRRLAETQY
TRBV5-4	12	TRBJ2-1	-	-	ASRRVGDWYEQF
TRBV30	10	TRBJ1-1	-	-	AWNPAEAVAF
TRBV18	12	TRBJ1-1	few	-	ASSEGLSPVGAF
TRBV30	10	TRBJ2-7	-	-	AWRAGSYEQY
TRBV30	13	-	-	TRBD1	AWSGGQSSSYEQY
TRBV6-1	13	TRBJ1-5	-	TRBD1	ASCRQGGVNQPQH
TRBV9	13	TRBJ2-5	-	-	ASSVAGAGQETQY
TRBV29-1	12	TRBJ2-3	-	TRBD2	SGGGGEGTDTQY
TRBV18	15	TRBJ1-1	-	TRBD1	ASSPPLGQGWGTEAF
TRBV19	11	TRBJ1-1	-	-	ASSMTGDTEAF
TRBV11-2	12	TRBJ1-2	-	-	ASSLAGSRYGYT
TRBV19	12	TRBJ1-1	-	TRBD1	ASSVTGVDTEAF
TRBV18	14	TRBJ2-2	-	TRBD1	ASSPGQGSNTGELF
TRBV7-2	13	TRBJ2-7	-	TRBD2	ASSETSGRYYEQY
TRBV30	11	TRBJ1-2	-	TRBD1	AWSPRTGYGYT
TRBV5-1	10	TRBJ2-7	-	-	ASSLGTYEQY
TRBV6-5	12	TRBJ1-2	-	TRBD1	ASSRATGKVGYT
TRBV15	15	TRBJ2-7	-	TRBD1	ATSRSARDRGLYEQY
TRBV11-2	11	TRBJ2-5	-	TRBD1	ASSTGGSETQY
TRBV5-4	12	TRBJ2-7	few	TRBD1	ASSGWGQGYEQY
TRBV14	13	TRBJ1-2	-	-	ASSQGQATNYGYT
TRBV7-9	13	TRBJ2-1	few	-	ASSQTGMGYNEQF
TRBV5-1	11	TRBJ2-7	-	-	ASSLLGIHSQY
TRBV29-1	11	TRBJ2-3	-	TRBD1	SVTGGSTDTQY